The 7 T cell receptor delta chains listed next were all sequenced from one sample in a study of gamma-delta chains in newborns, infants, children. TCRdb re-called the reads with CATT. The profile shows 5,800 or so delta-chain clones, approximately 0.4% of them singletons. The sequencing input was blood. These receptors all stem from a child who was a newborn, infant or young child, either healthy, febrile or measles-vaccinated (not recorded which).

This clone was counted only a few times. This DNA translates differently at residue 15 from the TCRdb protein, which is that of a much larger clone; a read error is likely, and the protein shown is the DNA's own translation. The chain recombines TRDV2 with TRDJ3; TRDD3 is a possible D gene (5 bases). Per the germline V gene, CDR1 is GEAIGNYY and CDR2 is EKD. The CDR3 extends over 18 amino acids. CDR3 DNA sequence: TGTGCCTGTGACACCGTATACGGAAGCTCCTGGGACACCCGACGGATGTTTTTC. Its protein product is CACDTVYGSSWDTRRMFF.

A note on this clone: Translating this DNA gives a protein that differs at residue 7 from the TCRdb one, which belongs to a much larger clone; a read error is likely, and the protein shown is this translation. This sequence joins TRDV2 and TRDJ3; D perhaps matches TRDD3 (6 bases). The germline V and J ends were trimmed by 4 bases and 0 bases, with 18 bases remaining between them. Germline V gene data show CDR1 as GEAIGNYY and CDR2 as EKD. The CDR3 is made up of 19 amino acids. CDR3 coding DNA: TGTGCCTGTGATTACTGGGAGATACAGAGCTCCTGGGACACCCGACAGATGTTTTTC. Translation gives CACDYWEIQSSWDTRQMFF.

As regards this clone: It is likely a read error: a sequence one base away is far more abundant. This sample also contains other DNA sequences that code for the same CDR3. The chain combines TRDV2 with TRDJ3, with unresolved D. The length of the CDR3 is 18 residues. CDR1 and CDR2 (germline): GEAIGNYY, EKD. As DNA, the CDR3 is TGTGCCTGCGACACCGTAGCGTACGGGACCTGGGACACCCGACAGATGTTTTTC. The encoded protein is CACDTVAYGTWDTRQMFF.

Turning to this clone: A much bigger clone sits one base away, suggesting this may be a read error. This chain uses TRDV2 with TRDJ3; 8 bases are shared with TRDD3. The CDR3 runs 21 residues. Germline assignment: CDR1 GEAIGNYY and CDR2 EKD. The CDR3 DNA sequence: TGTGCCTGTGACACCGTACTGTACTGGGGGCCGAGCTCCTGGGACACCCGACGGATGTTTTTC. This codes for CACDTVLYWGPSSWDTRRMFF.

This clone has only a few counts. A much larger clonotype is one base distant, so this may be a read error. The same CDR3 is also encoded by other DNA sequences in this sample. This chain connects TRDV2 to TRDJ3; 13 bases line up with TRDD3. This CDR3 spans 19 amino acids. Germline assignment: CDR1 GEAIGNYY and CDR2 EKD. The CDR3: CACDPNWGIRSWDTRQMFF. The CDR3 DNA reads TGTGCTTGTGACCCGAACTGGGGGATACGCTCCTGGGACACCCGACAGATGTTTTTC.

This clone was picked up a small number of times. The protein in TCRdb stems from a much larger clone and differs at residue 11 from this DNA's translation, likely a read error; here the protein is translated from the DNA. The genes are TRDV2 and TRDJ3; TRDD3 matches 10 bases. CDR1 is GEAIGNYY, CDR2 EKD, per germline. The CDR3 has 18 residues. V lost 0 bases to trimming and J lost 5 bases; unmatched junction nucleotides: 6. In DNA form, the CDR3 reads TGTGCCTGTGACACCGGGGGATACGCGTCCCGGGACACCCGACAGATGTTTTTC. Amino acids: CACDTGGYASRDTRQMFF.

In this sample, this clone is large (0.1 to 1%). This CDR3 is also generated by other DNA sequences in the sample. The genes are TRDV2 and TRDJ2, with 9 bases matching TRDD3. CDR1 and CDR2 from the germline V gene are GEAIGNYY and EKD. V was pared by 4 bases and J by 4 bases, with 3 bases of the junction left unmatched. This CDR3 comprises 14 residues. The CDR3 sequence is CACELGDATAQLFF. CDR3 coding DNA: TGTGCCTGTGAACTGGGGGACGCGACAGCACAACTCTTCTTT.